This T cell receptor (beta chain) was sequenced in a study of T-cell reconstitution after alpha-beta-depleted transplantation in children. The germline V gene has CDR1 DFQATT and CDR2 SNEGSKA (reference sequence). The CDR3 sequence is 15 residues long. The V segment lost 1 base and the J segment 9 bases; nucleotides outside the gene matches: 9. Unique molecular identifiers tagged the TCRbeta library. TCRdb re-called the PCR reads with MiXCR, one entry per CDR3 protein. The data contain 350,000 to 450,000 distinct CDR3 sequences, 10% to 15% of them singletons. This clonotype has just one count. This rearrangement joins TRBV20-1 to TRBJ2-1; TRBD2 agrees at 10 bases. The source of this sequence is a human donor who donated a stem cell graft to a child with Fanconi anemia. The material sequenced was PBMCs, taken from the stem cell graft. The CDR3 DNA reads as TGCAGTGCTAGAGTTGGGAGCGGGGGGGCCCCTGAGCAGTTCTTC. Translating gives CSARVGSGGAPEQFF.